This is a list of T cell receptor beta chains from one sample in a study of T cells in localized non-small cell lung cancer. Clones were sequenced by immunoSEQ multiplex PCR, and TCRdb holds only the in-frame ones, with some missing. Here the sample spans just under 80,000 clones, around 84% being singletons. Specimen: peripheral blood, collected before any cancer treatment. Source of these receptors: a female donor older than 55 with stage I lung adenocarcinoma. The conserved cysteine and the conserved F or W are not part of the CDR3 here. D genes are given only for firm matches.

CDR3aa | v_gene | d_gene | j_gene
ASSYGGGFSGQGTYEQY | TRBV7-8 | TRBD1 | TRBJ2-7
ASRGSSTGYYEQY | TRBV2 | TRBD1 | TRBJ2-7
AISSVSNQPQH | TRBV10-3 | . | TRBJ1-5
ASSPRSGGSNEQF | TRBV7-2 | TRBD2 | TRBJ2-1
AWSVEGINSPLH | TRBV30 | . | TRBJ1-6
ASSLGRGRAVVGRETQY | TRBV11-2 | TRBD2 | TRBJ2-5
AWRKSLNYGYT | TRBV30 | . | TRBJ1-2
ASSANWGSYEQY | TRBV6-1 | . | TRBJ2-7
ASSVGGNSYNEQF | TRBV9 | . | TRBJ2-1
ASSPEGQGFGEQF | TRBV5-4 | TRBD1 | TRBJ2-1
ASSLNSGGINEKLF | TRBV11-2 | TRBD1 | TRBJ1-4
ASNRQGIGQANYGYT | TRBV2 | TRBD1 | TRBJ1-2
ASSPRTGITEAF | TRBV11-2 | TRBD1 | TRBJ1-1
ASSGGQTSTDTQY | TRBV6-5 | . | TRBJ2-3
ASSLAGDEQY | TRBV6-1 | TRBD2 | TRBJ2-7
ASGLPGQGGSPLH | TRBV12-5 | TRBD1 | TRBJ1-6
ASTGQNYEQY | TRBV19 | . | TRBJ2-7
ASGVQETQY | TRBV11-1 | . | TRBJ2-5